Presented here are 15 T cell receptor beta chains from one specimen sequenced in a study of graft-versus-host responses after intestinal transplantation. The antigens for these receptors are not known. Clones were sequenced by immunoSEQ multiplex PCR, and TCRdb holds only the in-frame ones, with some missing. The sample carries about 81,000 clones, roughly 91% recorded once. This specimen consisted of unstimulated CD4+ T cells sorted from spleen or lymph node cells, obtained before intestinal transplant. Receptor source: a human donor who received an intestinal transplant.

This chain links TRBV28 with TRBJ2-7, with 10 bases matching TRBD2. The CDR3 contains 19 residues. Germline V gene data show CDR1 as MDHEN and CDR2 as SYDVKM. The V segment lost 1 base and the J segment 0 bases; nucleotides outside the gene matches: 12. The CDR3 DNA reads as TGTGCCAGCAGTTTATCGGGGACTAGCGCTTCCGGAAGCTCCTACGAGCAGTACTTC. Its translation is CASSLSGTSASGSSYEQYF.

This chain's CDR3 is CASSVGQRTEAFF. The CDR3 DNA reads TGTGCCAGCAGCGTGGGACAGAGGACTGAAGCTTTCTTT. V usage is TRBV7-9 and J usage is TRBJ1-1; 7 positions match TRBD1. The junction had 5 bases not matched to a gene; V was cut back by 5 bases and J by 5 bases. The germline gives CDR1 SEHNR, CDR2 FQNEAQ (reference sequence). The CDR3 runs 13 residues.

The J gene is TRBJ2-3, the V gene TRBV6-1, with D perhaps TRBD1 (5 bases). The CDR3 is made up of 14 amino acids. Germline-derived CDR1 and CDR2 are MNHNS and SASEGT. Trimming removed 3 bases from V and 3 bases from J, with 10 bases in between. CDR3 amino acids: CASSDRVRTDTQYF. The CDR3 bases are TGTGCCAGCAGTGACAGGGTTAGGACAGATACGCAGTATTTT.

This clone was counted a few times. The chain recombines TRBV7-9 with TRBJ2-5; the D gene is possibly TRBD1 (7 bases). CDR1 SEHNR and CDR2 FQNEAQ come from the germline V gene (reference sequence). The V end was cut by 5 bases, the J end by 2 bases, with 21 bases between. The CDR3 totals 17 residues. CDR3 nucleotide sequence: TGTGCCAGCAGCCTGGGACAGCCAAGGAGGGGACAAGAGACCCAGTACTTC. Translated: CASSLGQPRRGQETQYF.

The chain is built from TRBV20-1 and TRBJ2-7; a possible D gene is TRBD2 (6 bases). CDR1 is DFQATT, CDR2 SNEGSKA, per germline (reference sequence). V lost 1 base to trimming and J lost 6 bases, with 7 bases between them. The CDR3 is 11 amino acids. CDR3 nucleotides: TGCAGTGCTAGAGTACTAGCCGAGCAGTACTTC. Its protein is CSARVLAEQYF.

The chain couples TRBV28 to TRBJ2-7; D might be TRBD2 (7 bases). Germline V lookup: CDR1 MDHEN, CDR2 SYDVKM. Trimming stripped 4 bases from V and 7 bases from J, with 20 bases between. The CDR3 consists of 15 residues. The CDR3 DNA follows: TGTGCCAGCAGTTCCCCAGGGGAGGGGGTGAGGGAGCAGTACTTC. Translating it yields CASSSPGEGVREQYF.

J is TRBJ2-7 and V is TRBV18, with a weak D call TRBD1 (6 bases). V lost 3 bases and J 0 bases, leaving 9 bases between the germline ends. Germline CDR1 KGHSH, CDR2 LQKENI. CDR3 size: 14 residues. The CDR3 spells CASSPVDSSYEQYF. In nucleotides, the CDR3 is TGTGCCAGCTCACCGGTGGACAGCTCCTACGAGCAGTACTTC.

The V call is TRBV2, the J call TRBJ2-3; D is perhaps TRBD2 (6 bases). The CDR3 length is 17 residues. Germline V gives CDR1 SNHLY, CDR2 FYNNEI. V lost 3 bases and J lost 1, with 17 bases in between. The CDR3 loop reads CASSEMGAGGGTDTQYF. CDR3 nucleotide sequence: TGTGCCAGCAGTGAGATGGGAGCTGGCGGGGGCACAGATACGCAGTATTTT.

This clone was seen only once. The chain is built from TRBV6-5 and TRBJ1-5, with 7 bases identical to TRBD1. The junction had 1 base not matched to a gene; V was cut back by 0 bases and J by 2 bases. CDR1 is MNHEY, CDR2 SVGAGI, per germline. The CDR3 is 15 amino acids. The CDR3 is CASSYSGQGNQPQHF. CDR3 DNA: TGTGCCAGCAGTTACTCAGGACAGGGCAATCAGCCCCAGCATTTT.

The chain couples TRBV28 to TRBJ2-1; D remains ambiguous. V was pared by 1 base and J by 1 base, with 5 bases between. From germline, CDR1 is MDHEN and CDR2 SYDVKM. The CDR3 has 14 residues. CDR3 sequence reads: CASSLFGSYNEQFF. The CDR3 nucleotides are TGTGCCAGCAGTTTATTCGGGTCCTACAATGAGCAGTTCTTC.

The chain couples TRBV6-1 to TRBJ2-4; 9 bases align to TRBD1. This CDR3 spans 15 amino acids. Per the germline V gene, CDR1 is MNHNS and CDR2 is SASEGT. J gave up 7 bases and V 1 base, and 5 bases lay outside the gene matches. The CDR3 region is CASSEVGQGWNIQYF. DNA of the CDR3: TGTGCCAGCAGTGAAGTGGGACAGGGATGGAACATTCAGTACTTC.

The chain carries TRBV25-1 and TRBJ2-5, with TRBD2 matching 10 bases. Per germline, CDR1 MGHDK and CDR2 SYGVNS. V shed 2 bases, J shed 3 bases, and the junction held 6 bases outside the gene matches. This CDR3 contains 16 residues. The CDR3 sequence is CASSEGRTSGKETQYF. CDR3 DNA: TGTGCCAGCAGTGAAGGCAGGACTAGCGGAAAAGAGACCCAGTACTTC.

The chain links TRBV30 to TRBJ1-6, with a weak D call TRBD1 (5 bases). Between the trimmed V and J ends, which lost 8 bases and 5 bases, there was a span of 10 bases. This CDR3 has 12 residues. CDR1 and CDR2 from the germline V gene are GTSNPN and SVGIG (reference sequence). CDR3 in DNA: TGTGCCGGAGCCAGGGATAATTCACCCCTCCACTTT. It specifies CAGARDNSPLHF. The full variable domain, with the rest looked up from reference TRBV30 and TRBJ1-6, is SQTIHQWPATLVQPVGSPLSLECTVEGTSNPNLYWYRQAAGRGLQLLFYSVGIGQISSEVPQNLSASRPQDRQFILSSKKLLLSDSGFYLCAGARDNSPLHFGNGTRLTVT.

This chain's CDR3 is CASSLDWFEQFF. In DNA, the CDR3 is TGTGCCAGCAGCTTAGACTGGTTTGAGCAGTTCTTC. The chain uses TRBV7-8 and TRBJ2-1; D is undetermined. Germline CDR1 SGHVS, CDR2 FQNEAQ. The CDR3 has 12 residues. Trimming shortened V by 1 base and J by 9 bases, and 7 bases separated the two germline ends.

The J gene is TRBJ2-1, the V gene TRBV28, with TRBD2 as a possible D gene (6 bases). There are 15 residues in the CDR3. CDR1 is MDHEN and CDR2 is SYDVKM in the germline V gene. V lost 4 bases and J 7 bases, leaving 17 bases between the germline ends. The CDR3 here is CASSSPTLAVNEQFF. The CDR3 DNA reads as TGTGCCAGCAGTTCCCCCACCTTAGCGGTAAATGAGCAGTTCTTC.